These 5 T cell receptor beta chains came from one sample sequenced in a study of T-cell reconstitution after alpha-beta-depleted transplantation in children. Preparation of the TCRbeta library was carried out with unique molecular identifiers. From the PCR reads, TCRdb called clonotypes with MiXCR, one entry per CDR3 protein. The table has under 250,000 distinct CDR3 sequences, more than 15% seen once. The sequenced sample was PBMCs, mostly from graft donor cells, obtained 360 days after TCRalphabeta/CD19-depleted stem cell transplant. All receptors come from a male patient aged 2-15 years who had a stem cell transplant for acute lymphoblastic leukemia, so the T cells may come from the graft donor.

The chain carries TRBV20-1 and TRBJ1-1; a possible D gene is TRBD1 (5 bases). Germline values: CDR1 DFQATT, CDR2 SNEGSKA (reference sequence). The CDR3 contains 16 residues. Trimming took 0 bases from V and 3 from J, leaving 17 bases between them. CDR3: CSARDLGRGDYTEAFF. CDR3 nucleotides: TGCAGTGCTAGAGATCTGGGGAGGGGTGACTACACTGAAGCTTTCTTT.

This clonotype occurred a few times. The chain carries TRBV12-3 or TRBV12-4 and TRBJ2-5; TRBD1 aligns across 9 bases. CDR3 size: 13 residues. V was pared by 6 bases and J by 9 bases, with 8 bases of the junction left unmatched. CDR3 DNA: TGTGCCAGCAGAACCAGGGACAGGGTGGCCCAGTACTTC. This codes for CASRTRDRVAQYF.

This clonotype was seen only a few times. V is TRBV19 and J is TRBJ2-1; TRBD1 matches 7 bases. This CDR3 is built from 15 residues. From germline, CDR1 is LNHDA and CDR2 SQIVND (reference sequence). V dropped 5 bases and J dropped 6; count of bases not matched to a gene: 10. In DNA form, the CDR3 reads TGTGCCAGTAGTTCTGGCAGGGGGTTCGGCAATGAGCAGTTCTTC. Protein product: CASSSGRGFGNEQFF.

The chain links TRBV6-1 to TRBJ2-5; D unresolved. Trimming left V 7 bases short and J 2 bases short, with 17 bases between. The CDR3 has 15 residues. Germline CDR1 reads MNHNS; CDR2 reads SASEGT. CDR3 in DNA: TGTGCCAGCACTCCCCACTACGGCGAACAAGAGACCCAGTACTTC. It yields the protein CASTPHYGEQETQYF.

This chain uses TRBV12-3 or TRBV12-4 with TRBJ2-1; 12 bases agree with TRBD2. The CDR3 consists of 14 residues. The junction had 3 bases not matched to a gene; V was cut back by 6 bases and J by 6 bases. The CDR3 DNA is TGTGCCAGCAGGCTAGCGGGGGGGTCCAATGAGCAGTTCTTC. Translating gives CASRLAGGSNEQFF.